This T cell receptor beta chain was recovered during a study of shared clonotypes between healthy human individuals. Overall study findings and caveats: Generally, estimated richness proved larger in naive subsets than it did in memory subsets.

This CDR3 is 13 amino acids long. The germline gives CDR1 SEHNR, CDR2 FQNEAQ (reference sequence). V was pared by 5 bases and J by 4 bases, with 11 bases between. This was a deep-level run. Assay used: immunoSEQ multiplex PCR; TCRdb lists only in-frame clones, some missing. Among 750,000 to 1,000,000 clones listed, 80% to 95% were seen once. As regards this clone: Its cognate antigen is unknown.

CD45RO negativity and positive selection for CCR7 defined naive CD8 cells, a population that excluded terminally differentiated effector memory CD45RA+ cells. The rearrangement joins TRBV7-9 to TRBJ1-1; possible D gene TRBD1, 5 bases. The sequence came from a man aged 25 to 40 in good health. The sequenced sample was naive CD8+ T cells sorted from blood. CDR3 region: CASSDPGSTEAFF. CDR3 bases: TGTGCCAGCAGCGACCCAGGGTCCACTGAAGCTTTCTTT.